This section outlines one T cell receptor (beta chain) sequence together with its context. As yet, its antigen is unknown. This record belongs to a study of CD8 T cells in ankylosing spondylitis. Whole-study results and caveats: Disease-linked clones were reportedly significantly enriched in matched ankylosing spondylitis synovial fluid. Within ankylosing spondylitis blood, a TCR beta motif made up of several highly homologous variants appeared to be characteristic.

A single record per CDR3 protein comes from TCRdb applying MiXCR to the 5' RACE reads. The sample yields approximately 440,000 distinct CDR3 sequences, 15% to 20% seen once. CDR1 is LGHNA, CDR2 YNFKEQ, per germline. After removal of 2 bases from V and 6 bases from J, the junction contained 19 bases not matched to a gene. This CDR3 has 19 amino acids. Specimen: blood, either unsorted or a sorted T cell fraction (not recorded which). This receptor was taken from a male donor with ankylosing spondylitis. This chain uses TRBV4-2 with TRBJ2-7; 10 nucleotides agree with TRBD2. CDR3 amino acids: CASSQTRASGSLEVSEQYF. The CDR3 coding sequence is TGTGCCAGCAGCCAAACCCGCGCTAGCGGGAGCTTGGAGGTCTCCGAGCAGTACTTC.